This entry concerns a single T cell receptor beta chain. Its antigen is still unknown. V lost 0 bases, J lost 0 bases, and 5 bases lay in between. Germline V lookup: CDR1 MNHEY, CDR2 SMNVEV (reference sequence). The CDR3 totals 14 residues. These data belong to a study of shared clonotypes between healthy human individuals. Study at large: Participating donors consisted of a couple of women and a few men aged 18 to 49. Study results and limitations: All-four-donor shared clonotypes had higher generation probabilities than non-shared clonotypes did. Rarefaction analysis demonstrated incomplete sorted-subset sequencing notwithstanding large depth. Generally, naive subsets (rather than memory subsets) showed larger estimated richness.

CD8 cells regarded as naive lacked CD45RO, were positively chosen for CCR7, and omitted terminally differentiated effector memory CD45RA+ cells. TCRdb's copy holds only in-frame clones and misses some; the assay was immunoSEQ multiplex PCR. The repertoire consists of approximately 2,200,000 clones, with about 93% occurring once and the leading ten covering approximately 1.7%. This chain joins TRBV27 and TRBJ1-1; the D is unclear. The sequenced material came from naive CD8+ T cells from PBMCs. This clonotype was sampled from a man aged 18 to 30 in good health. Some clones in this sample may be carry-over from other donors' samples. The CDR3 loop reads CASSLSVMNTEAFF. The CDR3 nucleotides are TGTGCCAGCAGTTTATCGGTGATGAACACTGAAGCTTTCTTT.